The 27 T cell receptor beta chains below all came from one sample that was sequenced in a study of cytomegalovirus exposure and HLA in healthy donors. Primers included in the PCR were 60 Vbeta and 13 Jbeta primers. Method: immunoSEQ multiplex PCR; TCRdb's copy keeps in-frame clones and lacks some. Of more than 85,000 clones in the sample, roughly 79% are singletons; the top ten hold under 1.5%. Sequencing was done on a sample of PBMCs. The source of these receptors is a middle-aged man in good health and CMV-seronegative.

A single count supports this clone. This chain joins TRBV5-4 and TRBJ2-1, with 14 bases identical to TRBD2. Germline lookup yields CDR1 SGHNT and CDR2 YYREEE (reference sequence). There are 16 residues in the CDR3. V dropped 4 bases and J dropped 2; count of bases not matched to a gene: 2. The CDR3 DNA sequence: TGTGCCAGCAGCGCGGGACTAGCGGGGGCCTACAATGAGCAGTTCTTC. This codes for CASSAGLAGAYNEQFF.

The CDR3 DNA sequence: TGTGCCAGCAGCTTAGGACATTATCAGCCCCAGCATTTT. Residues: CASSLGHYQPQHF. V and J are TRBV7-2 and TRBJ1-5, with no clear D. The V gene's germline CDR1 is SGHTA and CDR2 FQGNSA. The CDR3 runs 13 residues. V lost 1 base to trimming and J lost 5 bases, with 6 bases between them.

This chain uses TRBV5-4 with TRBJ1-3, with a weak D call TRBD1 (6 bases). Trimming shortened V by 4 bases and J by 2 bases, and 19 bases separated the two germline ends. The germline CDR1 and CDR2 sequences are SGHNT and YYREEE (reference sequence). The CDR3 contains 17 residues. The CDR3 DNA sequence: TGTGCCAGCAGCCCCGGACTCGGGGGGGGCACTGGAAACACCATATATTTT. It translates to CASSPGLGGGTGNTIYF.

The chain combines TRBV6-5 with TRBJ2-1, with 8 bases that match TRBD2. The junction had 5 bases not matched to a gene; V was cut back by 0 bases and J by 7 bases. The germline V gene has CDR1 MNHEY and CDR2 SVGAGI. The CDR3 extends over 15 amino acids. The CDR3 region is CASSYSREGRNEQFF. CDR3 in DNA: TGTGCCAGCAGTTACTCTCGGGAGGGCCGGAATGAGCAGTTCTTC.

The J gene is TRBJ2-5, the V gene TRBV4-3, with D possibly TRBD2 on 5 matching bases. Germline values: CDR1 LGHNA, CDR2 YSLEER. The CDR3 extends over 11 amino acids. Trimming pared 11 bases from V and 1 base from J, leaving 8 bases between. CDR3 in amino acids: CAGGLQETQYF. The CDR3 coding sequence is TGCGCCGGCGGGCTCCAAGAGACCCAGTACTTC.

The chain carries TRBV10-2 and TRBJ1-5; the D is unclear. CDR3 size: 14 residues. Trimming took 6 bases from V and 1 from J, leaving 10 bases between them. CDR1 and CDR2 (germline): WSHSY, SAAADI. The CDR3 loop reads CASSSAGSNQPQHF. The CDR3 nucleotides read TGCGCCAGCAGCTCGGCCGGGAGCAATCAGCCCCAGCATTTT.

This sequence joins TRBV30 and TRBJ1-3; no reliable D call. Trimming took off 4 bases at V and 3 bases at J, with 10 bases between the two ends. The CDR3 loop spans 13 amino acids. Per the germline V gene, CDR1 is GTSNPN and CDR2 is SVGIG (reference sequence). CDR3 residues: CAWTSVNGNTIYF. The DNA of the CDR3 is TGTGCCTGGACATCGGTAAATGGAAACACCATATATTTT.

The chain carries TRBV7-2 and TRBJ2-7, with TRBD2 matching 8 bases. The CDR3 is 16 amino acids. Trimming cost V 1 base and J 1 base; bases outside gene matches: 6. Germline lookup yields CDR1 SGHTA and CDR2 FQGNSA. The CDR3 loop reads CASSLGTGTRSYEQYF. The CDR3 DNA is TGTGCCAGCAGCTTAGGGACCGGGACTAGATCCTACGAGCAGTACTTC.

V gene TRBV25-1 combines with J gene TRBJ1-1; TRBD1 matches 7 bases. J gave up 3 bases and V 3 bases, and 7 bases lay outside the gene matches. Germline CDR1 and CDR2: MGHDK and SYGVNS. The CDR3 covers 15 residues. CDR3 sequence reads: CASSDQTGSDTEAFF. CDR3 nucleotides: TGTGCCAGCAGTGACCAGACAGGGTCGGACACTGAAGCTTTCTTT. The full variable domain, completed using reference TRBV25-1 and TRBJ1-1, is EADIYQTPRYLVIGTGKKITLECSQTMGHDKMYWYQQDPGMELHLIHYSYGVNSTEKGDLSSESTVSRIRTEHFPLTLESARPSHTSQYLCASSDQTGSDTEAFFGQGTRLTVV.

The chain links TRBV19 to TRBJ2-3; TRBD2 agrees at 7 bases. This CDR3 is built from 15 residues. Germline CDR1 LNHDA, CDR2 SQIVND (reference sequence). The V and J ends lost 3 bases and 7 bases, in that order; junction bases with no gene match: 10. DNA of the CDR3: TGTGCCAGTAGTATTCAAGTGGGGGGGATCCATACGCAGTATTTT. Translated: CASSIQVGGIHTQYF.

The chain uses TRBV7-6 and TRBJ2-2, with TRBD1 as a possible D gene (5 bases). The CDR3 covers 15 residues. With 4 bases removed from V and 7 bases from J, the gap between germline ends came to 16 bases. Germline values: CDR1 SGHVS, CDR2 FNYEAQ. As DNA, the CDR3 is TGTGCCAGCAGCTCCCGACAGTCCCTAGTCGGGGAGCTGTTTTTT. Protein: CASSSRQSLVGELFF. Combining the CDR3 with reference TRBV7-6 and TRBJ2-2 gives the whole variable domain GAGVSQSPRYKVTKRGQDVALRCDPISGHVSLYWYRQALGQGPEFLTYFNYEAQQDKSGLPNDRFSAERPEGSISTLTIQRTEQRDSAMYRCASSSRQSLVGELFFGEGSRLTVL.

This chain joins TRBV9 and TRBJ2-1; 10 bases are a match to TRBD1. This CDR3 is built from 13 residues. CDR1 and CDR2 (germline): SGDLS, YYNGEE. Unmatched junction bases numbered 3, after V lost 6 bases and J lost 6 bases. The CDR3 DNA sequence: TGTGCCAGCACCTGGACAGGGGGCAATGAGCAGTTCTTC. The encoded protein is CASTWTGGNEQFF.

V is TRBV10-3 and J is TRBJ1-5; possible D gene TRBD1, 6 bases. The V and J ends lost 10 bases and 0 bases respectively, with 19 bases between them. This CDR3 contains 16 residues. CDR1 is ENHRY and CDR2 is SYGVKD in the germline V gene. The CDR3 is CATEQGFGVSNQPQHF. CDR3 in DNA: TGTGCCACCGAACAGGGATTTGGTGTTAGCAATCAGCCCCAGCATTTT.

The chain recombines TRBV6-6 with TRBJ2-1; 9 bases match TRBD1. CDR3 length: 15 amino acids. V shed 4 bases and J 9 bases; nucleotides not matched to a gene: 10. CDR1 and CDR2 (germline): MNHNY, SVGAGI (reference sequence). The CDR3 region has the DNA TGTGCCAGCAGTTCCTCCGGGACAGGGAACGGTGAGCAGTTCTTC. Translating gives CASSSSGTGNGEQFF.

The chain carries TRBV27 and TRBJ2-7, with 10 bases lining up with TRBD1. The V segment lost 2 bases and the J segment 9 bases; nucleotides outside the gene matches: 4. Per germline, CDR1 MNHEY and CDR2 SMNVEV (reference sequence). The CDR3 has 13 amino acids. The CDR3 reads CASSLDRGLGQYF. The CDR3 nucleotides read TGTGCCAGCAGTTTAGACAGGGGGCTAGGGCAGTACTTC.

The CDR3 DNA reads as TGTGCCAGCAGCTTAGAGGGGGCAGTAGTAACTGAAGCTTTCTTT. Its protein product is CASSLEGAVVTEAFF. The rearrangement links TRBV11-1 to TRBJ1-1; TRBD1 aligns across 7 bases. After removal of 1 base from V and 5 bases from J, the junction contained 7 bases not matched to a gene. Germline V gene data show CDR1 as SGHAT and CDR2 as FQDESV (reference sequence). This CDR3 region has 15 residues.

The chain recombines TRBV4-2 with TRBJ1-2; 7 nucleotides match TRBD1. The CDR3 has 15 residues. Germline V gives CDR1 LGHNA, CDR2 YNFKEQ. The V segment lost 1 base and the J segment 2 bases; nucleotides outside the gene matches: 4. This CDR3 reads CASSQATGANYGYTF. As DNA, the CDR3 is TGTGCCAGCAGCCAAGCTACAGGGGCCAACTATGGCTACACCTTC.

This rearrangement joins TRBV7-9 to TRBJ2-7; no definite D call. The germline V and J ends were trimmed by 1 base and 5 bases, with 6 bases remaining between them. Per germline, CDR1 SEHNR and CDR2 FQNEAQ (reference sequence). This CDR3 region has 12 residues. As DNA, the CDR3 is TGTGCCAGCAGCTTAGGCGCTAACGAGCAGTACTTC. Protein sequence: CASSLGANEQYF.

This clone was found once. This rearrangement joins TRBV20-1 to TRBJ1-2; TRBD1 aligns across 9 bases. After removal of 6 bases from V and 8 bases from J, the junction contained 4 bases not matched to a gene. The CDR3 covers 11 residues. Germline CDR1 reads DFQATT; CDR2 reads SNEGSKA (reference sequence). Written as DNA, the CDR3 is TGCAGTGCACTCGGGACAGGGGGCTACACCTTC. It codes for CSALGTGGYTF.

This chain links TRBV19 with TRBJ1-6; a possible D gene is TRBD1 (5 bases). This CDR3 comprises 14 residues. CDR1 and CDR2 (germline): LNHDA, SQIVND (reference sequence). Trimming removed 4 bases at V and 10 bases at J, with 14 bases between. CDR3 in amino acids: CASSSVAGRSPLHF. CDR3 DNA: TGTGCCAGTAGTAGTGTGGCAGGGCGGTCACCCCTCCACTTT.

The chain couples TRBV19 to TRBJ2-7; 11 bases line up with TRBD2. The V gene end was trimmed by 6 bases and the J gene end by 0 bases; junction bases not matched to a gene: 4. The germline CDR1 and CDR2 sequences are LNHDA and SQIVND (reference sequence). The CDR3 extends over 15 amino acids. CDR3 in amino acids: CASRELAGASYEQYF. The DNA of the CDR3 is TGTGCCAGTAGAGAACTAGCGGGAGCCTCCTACGAGCAGTACTTC.

The chain recombines TRBV7-2 with TRBJ1-3, with 7 bases fitting TRBD1. The CDR3 is made up of 16 amino acids. The V and J ends lost 5 bases and 7 bases, in that order; junction bases with no gene match: 14. CDR1 is SGHTA, CDR2 FQGNSA, per germline. The chain's CDR3 is CASSPRQGSSGNTIYF. The CDR3 region has the DNA TGTGCCAGCAGCCCTAGACAGGGATCTTCGGGGAACACCATATATTTT.

The V gene is TRBV9, the J gene TRBJ2-7; 8 bases line up with TRBD2. J lost 3 bases, V lost 0 bases, and 14 bases had no gene match. The CDR3 sequence is 18 residues long. The germline gives CDR1 SGDLS, CDR2 YYNGEE. Here the CDR3 reads CASSVGGGRGGGYYEQYF. The CDR3 region has the DNA TGTGCCAGCAGCGTAGGTGGGGGCCGGGGCGGGGGGTACTACGAGCAGTACTTC.

V is TRBV28 and J is TRBJ2-3; 7 bases map to TRBD2. Per germline, CDR1 MDHEN and CDR2 SYDVKM. This CDR3 comprises 15 residues. The V segment lost 4 bases and the J segment 4 bases; nucleotides outside the gene matches: 8. The CDR3 bases are TGTGCCAGCAGTTCGGGGGGTAGCGCGTCAGATACGCAGTATTTT. Its translation is CASSSGGSASDTQYF.

The chain carries TRBV4-1 and TRBJ2-7, with 8 bases lining up with TRBD1. The length of the CDR3 is 16 residues. Germline assignment: CDR1 MGHRA and CDR2 YSYEKL. Trimming removed 1 base from V and 4 bases from J; junction bases left unmatched: 9. For the CDR3, the DNA is TGCGCCAGCAGCCAAGGTTGGACAGGGAGCCCATACGAGCAGTACTTC. As protein: CASSQGWTGSPYEQYF.

The chain joins TRBV6-5 to TRBJ1-2; no clear D. The CDR3 spans 14 residues. V was shortened by 0 bases and J by 4 bases, with 9 bases between the two germline ends. CDR1 MNHEY and CDR2 SVGAGI come from the germline V gene. As DNA, the CDR3 is TGTGCCAGCAGTTACTCGGCAGTAAGCTATGGCTACACCTTC. Its protein product is CASSYSAVSYGYTF.

The V call is TRBV6-5, the J call TRBJ2-2; TRBD2 matches at 14 bases. The junction had 8 bases not matched to a gene; V was cut back by 6 bases and J by 11 bases. This CDR3 region has 15 residues. In germline, CDR1 is MNHEY, CDR2 SVGAGI. The CDR3 DNA reads as TGTGCCAGCAGCCCCCCCGGACTAGCGGGAGGTGAGCTGTTTTTT. This sequence encodes CASSPPGLAGGELFF.